There are a few counts of the clone carrying this T cell receptor beta chain. These data come from a study of blood T cell repertoires in COVID-19. For the study at large: There were acute and convalescent COVID-19 samples, and they came from the United States, Italy and Spain. PBMCs, B-cell-depleted T cells, or T cells were the source of the cDNA or gDNA that made up the material.

V dropped 3 bases and J dropped 1; count of bases not matched to a gene: 4. The CDR3 loop spans 15 amino acids. Germline V lookup: CDR1 SNHLY, CDR2 FYNNEI. Per the original methods: Quantification of nucleated cells was approximated via reference gene primer amplification. Sequencing used immunoSEQ multiplex PCR; TCRdb keeps in-frame clones, though not all of them. V, J and clone size were drawn from that table, and D and trimming were deduced from the DNA. Of 100,000 to 150,000 clones listed, around 89% are singletons. Source material: peripheral blood. This chain joins TRBV2 and TRBJ1-1, with 8 positions matching TRBD1. The clonotype was recovered from a man aged 50-59 years with acute or convalescent COVID-19. The chain's CDR3 is CASSDQGAQNTEAFF. CDR3 nucleotide sequence: TGTGCCAGCAGTGACCAGGGGGCTCAGAACACTGAAGCTTTCTTT.